One and the same sample provided the 28 T cell receptor beta chains below, sequenced in a study of T cell repertoires in cytomegalovirus infection. TCRdb itself ran the reads through MiXCR, one entry per CDR3 protein. The sample carries about 160,000 distinct CDR3 sequences, approximately 21% recorded once. For these receptors, no antigen is known. Sequencing used CD8+ T cells from cultured PBMCs, obtained from culture after CMV antigen stimulation. The receptors stem from a human donor in good health (CMV status not recorded). Some clones in this sample may be carry-over from other donors' samples.

This clonotype was seen a handful of times. The chain recombines TRBV7-8 with TRBJ2-7, with D perhaps given as TRBD1 or TRBD2 (5 bases each). The germline V gene has CDR1 SGHVS and CDR2 FQNEAQ. V dropped 3 bases and J dropped 0 bases, with 12 bases sitting between them. The CDR3 has 15 amino acids. This CDR3 reads CASSFPDGTSYEQYF. The CDR3 DNA is TGTGCCAGCAGCTTCCCGGACGGGACCTCCTACGAGCAGTACTTC. Combining the CDR3 with reference TRBV7-8 and TRBJ2-7 gives the whole variable domain GAGVSQSPRYKVAKRGQDVALRCDPISGHVSLFWYQQALGQGPEFLTYFQNEAQLDKSGLPSDRFFAERPEGSVSTLKIQRTQQEDSAVYLCASSFPDGTSYEQYFGPGTRLTVT.

The V and J genes are TRBV29-1 and TRBJ1-1, with TRBD1 matching 9 bases. The CDR3 loop spans 15 amino acids. Trimming at V came to 6 bases and at J to 5 bases, leaving 13 bases not matched to a gene. The germline gives CDR1 SQVTM, CDR2 ANQGSEA. CDR3 protein: CSVEASSGTGTEAFF. As DNA, the CDR3 is TGCAGCGTGGAGGCCTCCTCCGGGACAGGGACTGAAGCTTTCTTT.

The chain combines TRBV6-2 or TRBV6-3 with TRBJ1-6; no clear D. The CDR3 totals 14 residues. V gave up 3 bases and J gave up 10 bases, with 13 bases separating them. The V gene's germline CDR1 is MNHEY and CDR2 SVGEGT. CDR3 bases: TGTGCCAGCAGTTATACGTTAGCGGAATCACCCCTCCACTTT. Its protein product is CASSYTLAESPLHF.

A few counts support this clonotype. The chain couples TRBV7-8 to TRBJ2-3, with D possibly TRBD2 on 6 matching bases. Trimming took off 5 bases at V and 5 bases at J, with 17 bases between the two ends. Germline CDR1 and CDR2: SGHVS and FQNEAQ. This CDR3 has 15 residues. CDR3 sequence: CASSIPWGRRDTQYF. The DNA for the CDR3 is TGTGCCAGCAGCATTCCTTGGGGGAGGAGAGATACGCAGTATTTT.

The rearrangement joins TRBV25-1 to TRBJ1-1; D is perhaps TRBD1 (5 bases). The germline gives CDR1 MGHDK, CDR2 SYGVNS. Deletions cut 3 bases from V and 5 bases from J, with 13 bases between. The CDR3 consists of 14 residues. The CDR3 DNA sequence: TGTGCCAGCAGTGATCGGGGCCGAGGTACTGAAGCTTTCTTT. Translated, it gives CASSDRGRGTEAFF.

This clonotype was seen a few times. The chain employs TRBV6-2 or TRBV6-3 and TRBJ1-6; possibly TRBD1 for D (5 bases). The ends were cut back, 6 bases at V and 9 bases at J, with 18 bases in the middle. The CDR3 covers 15 residues. The germline V gene has CDR1 MNHEY and CDR2 SVGEGT. The CDR3 sequence: CASRAGQISSSPLHF. The CDR3 DNA follows: TGTGCCAGCAGAGCCGGACAAATTTCGAGTTCACCCCTCCACTTT.

This rearrangement joins TRBV4-1 to TRBJ2-7; 9 nucleotides agree with TRBD1. CDR3 size: 15 residues. Losses at the gene ends were 0 bases for V and 5 bases for J; bases not matched to a gene: 5. From germline, CDR1 is MGHRA and CDR2 YSYEKL. Here the CDR3 reads CASSQDSRTGDEQYF. DNA for the CDR3: TGCGCCAGCAGCCAAGATTCACGGACAGGGGACGAGCAGTACTTC.

The CDR3 nucleotides are TGTGCCAGCAGCGTGGACTGGTTCACAGATACGCAGTATTTT. Protein: CASSVDWFTDTQYF. The rearrangement uses TRBV7-2 and TRBJ2-3, with D possibly matching TRBD2 (5 bases). In germline, CDR1 is SGHTA, CDR2 FQGNSA. The CDR3 totals 14 residues. V was pared by 5 bases and J by 2 bases, with 11 bases between.

V and J are TRBV12-3 or TRBV12-4 and TRBJ2-1; 8 nucleotides match TRBD2. The CDR3 has 15 residues. Unmatched junction bases numbered 7, after V lost 3 bases and J lost 6 bases. The CDR3 nucleotides read TGTGCCAGCAGTTTTTCGGGACTAGGTTCCAATGAGCAGTTCTTC. The encoded protein is CASSFSGLGSNEQFF.

This chain links TRBV7-2 with TRBJ1-1; D gene uncertain. The germline gives CDR1 SGHTA, CDR2 FQGNSA. V was clipped by 5 bases and J by 0 bases, with 13 bases between them. The CDR3 covers 15 residues. The CDR3: CASSAVFSLNTEAFF. CDR3 DNA sequence: TGTGCCAGCAGCGCGGTTTTCTCTCTGAACACTGAAGCTTTCTTT.

The V call is TRBV6-5, the J call TRBJ2-3; 8 nucleotides align to TRBD2. Germline V gene sequence: CDR1 MNHEY, CDR2 SVGAGI. The trim removed 3 bases at V and 5 bases at J, leaving 7 bases unmatched. The CDR3 loop spans 15 amino acids. The CDR3 spells CASSYTSGPEDTQYF. The DNA for the CDR3 is TGTGCCAGCAGTTATACTAGCGGTCCCGAAGATACGCAGTATTTT.

The V and J genes are TRBV6-1 and TRBJ2-7; 7 bases fit TRBD2. Germline values: CDR1 MNHNS, CDR2 SASEGT. The CDR3 runs to 12 residues. J gave up 2 bases and V 8 bases, and 3 bases lay outside the gene matches. The CDR3 coding sequence is TGTGCCAGCGACCGGGGGGCCTACGAGCAGTACTTC. Its translation is CASDRGAYEQYF.

The chain uses TRBV7-2 and TRBJ1-5, with D uncertain. Germline V gene sequence: CDR1 SGHTA, CDR2 FQGNSA. The CDR3 has 15 amino acids. Between the trimmed V and J ends, which lost 1 base and 3 bases, there was a span of 10 bases. The CDR3 bases are TGTGCCAGCAGCTTAGAAGGGCTATACAATCAGCCCCAGCATTTT. It specifies CASSLEGLYNQPQHF.

A single count supports this clonotype. The J gene is TRBJ1-2, the V gene TRBV12-3 or TRBV12-4; TRBD1 might be the D (5 bases). This CDR3 is built from 13 residues. Trimming cost V 7 bases and J 6 bases, with 15 bases left between them. As DNA, the CDR3 is TGTGCCAGCAACCCTACGAGGGGTGATGGCTACACCTTC. This sequence encodes CASNPTRGDGYTF.

The J gene is TRBJ2-7, the V gene TRBV20-1; 8 nucleotides match TRBD1. V lost 0 bases and J lost 2; bases outside the gene matches: 12. The CDR3 is 17 amino acids. Germline V gene data show CDR1 as DFQATT and CDR2 as SNEGSKA (reference sequence). CDR3 sequence (DNA): TGCAGTGCTAGAGAAGGCCCTCCGGACAGGGCACCCTACGAGCAGTACTTC. Its protein product is CSAREGPPDRAPYEQYF.

This clonotype was counted between two and nine times. This chain connects TRBV11-2 to TRBJ2-5; TRBD2 matches 8 bases. V lost 5 bases to trimming and J lost 1 base; unmatched junction nucleotides: 6. The length of the CDR3 is 15 residues. Germline V lookup: CDR1 SGHAT, CDR2 FQNNGV. The CDR3 loop is CASSPGGAAQETQYF. CDR3 coding DNA: TGTGCCAGCAGCCCGGGGGGGGCGGCCCAAGAGACCCAGTACTTC.

The gene calls are TRBV7-2 and TRBJ2-3, with 9 bases lining up with TRBD2. The CDR3 extends over 16 amino acids. Germline CDR1 SGHTA, CDR2 FQGNSA. The V and J ends lost 5 bases and 0 bases, in that order; junction bases with no gene match: 6. The CDR3 DNA follows: TGTGCCAGCAGCCCCAACCTAGCGGGGAGCACAGATACGCAGTATTTT. Translated, it gives CASSPNLAGSTDTQYF.

The V and J genes are TRBV9 and TRBJ2-1, with 14 bases that match TRBD2. The germline gives CDR1 SGDLS, CDR2 YYNGEE. The V gene end was trimmed by 4 bases and the J gene end by 0 bases; junction bases not matched to a gene: 9. CDR3 size: 19 residues. Written as DNA, the CDR3 is TGTGCCAGCAGCCATGGACTAGCGGGGGGTCCAAGCTCCTACAATGAGCAGTTCTTC. Its protein is CASSHGLAGGPSSYNEQFF.

The CDR3 spells CASSLQKTYEQYF. The CDR3 coding sequence is TGTGCCAGCAGCTTACAGAAAACCTACGAGCAGTACTTC. This chain connects TRBV7-6 to TRBJ2-7; D is unresolved. Looked up from germline, CDR1 is SGHVS and CDR2 is FNYEAQ. Trimming stripped 2 bases from V and 2 bases from J, with 7 bases between. The CDR3 totals 13 residues.

The chain couples TRBV11-2 to TRBJ2-1; 7 nucleotides agree with TRBD1. J lost 3 bases, V lost 5 bases, and 13 bases had no gene match. Germline loops: CDR1 SGHAT, CDR2 FQNNGV. This CDR3 is 17 amino acids long. The CDR3 sequence: CASSIERWDSYYNEQFF. The CDR3 DNA sequence: TGTGCCAGCAGCATTGAAAGGTGGGACAGCTACTACAATGAGCAGTTCTTC.

V and J are TRBV7-8 and TRBJ1-4; D gene ambiguous. Germline CDR1 and CDR2: SGHVS and FQNEAQ. There are 14 residues in the CDR3. The V end lost 10 bases, the J end lost 6 bases, and 18 bases lay between the germline ends. The CDR3, as DNA: TGTGCCACCTCCGGCACCCGAGGATATGAAAAACTGTTTTTT. Protein product: CATSGTRGYEKLFF.

This clonotype was observed a handful of times. The chain recombines TRBV7-9 with TRBJ2-2; 10 bases map to TRBD1. The CDR3 runs to 16 residues. The trim removed 7 bases at V and 4 bases at J, leaving 9 bases unmatched. Germline V CDR1 and CDR2: SEHNR, FQNEAQ (reference sequence). The CDR3 loop reads CASILRGTGVTGELFF. DNA of the CDR3: TGTGCCAGCATCCTTCGCGGGACAGGGGTCACCGGGGAGCTGTTTTTT.

This clonotype occurred a few times. This chain uses TRBV12-3 or TRBV12-4 with TRBJ1-3; D is unresolved. This CDR3 has 17 amino acids. The ends were cut back, 6 bases at V and 2 bases at J, with 20 bases in the middle. DNA for the CDR3: TGTGCCAGCAGACTACGCCCGGCTGAAACCGCTGGAAACACCATATATTTT. Translating gives CASRLRPAETAGNTIYF.

This clonotype was observed a few times. The rearrangement links TRBV2 to TRBJ2-2, with D unclear. This CDR3 has 12 amino acids. The V and J ends lost 4 bases and 2 bases respectively, with 2 bases between them. Per germline, CDR1 SNHLY and CDR2 FYNNEI. The CDR3: CASSGNTGELFF. The CDR3, as DNA: TGTGCCAGCAGTGGTAACACCGGGGAGCTGTTTTTT.

The chain carries TRBV6-5 and TRBJ2-5; D possibly uses TRBD1 or TRBD2 (5 bases each). The CDR3 runs to 17 residues. Germline V gene lookup returns CDR1 MNHEY and CDR2 SVGAGI. V lost 2 bases to trimming and J lost 1 base, with 17 bases between them. This chain's CDR3 is CASSYHQGPPSQETQYF. The CDR3 bases are TGTGCCAGCAGTTACCACCAGGGACCGCCGTCCCAAGAGACCCAGTACTTC.

The chain joins TRBV27 to TRBJ1-2; maybe TRBD1 (5 bases). The CDR3 runs 15 residues. The V and J ends lost 6 bases and 5 bases respectively, with 19 bases between them. Per the germline V gene, CDR1 is MNHEY and CDR2 is SMNVEV (reference sequence). This CDR3 reads CASSSGGNGSYGYTF. As DNA, the CDR3 is TGTGCCAGCAGCTCGGGGGGAAATGGCTCTTATGGCTACACCTTC.

Only a few counts were recorded for this clonotype. This sequence joins TRBV7-3 and TRBJ1-1; 7 bases match TRBD1. The germline CDR1 and CDR2 sequences are SGHTA and FQGTGA. This CDR3 is built from 16 residues. The ends lost 6 bases at V and 0 bases at J; junction bases unmatched: 10. Here the CDR3 DNA reads TGTGCCAGCAGGTTACTCGGGACAGACTTGAACACTGAAGCTTTCTTT. It is translated as CASRLLGTDLNTEAFF.

The chain joins TRBV19 to TRBJ1-5; D unclear. CDR1 and CDR2 (germline): LNHDA, SQIVND (reference sequence). The CDR3 contains 16 residues. V was shortened by 3 bases and J by 0 bases, with 12 bases between the two germline ends. In nucleotides, the CDR3 is TGTGCCAGTAGTATGGGCTGGGCCGATAGCAATCAGCCCCAGCATTTT. Translated: CASSMGWADSNQPQHF. The variable domain in full, with the rest retrieved from reference TRBV19 and TRBJ1-5, is DGGITQSPKYLFRKEGQNVTLSCEQNLNHDAMYWYRQDPGQGLRLIYYSQIVNDFQKGDIAEGYSVSREKKESFPLTVTSAQKNPTAFYLCASSMGWADSNQPQHFGDGTRLSIL.